One and the same sample provided the 16 T cell receptor beta chains below, sequenced in a study of blood T cell repertoires in COVID-19. Sequenced by immunoSEQ multiplex PCR; TCRdb stores in-frame clones only, minus some. The sample lists some 94,000 clones; 85% to 90% were seen once. Sequencing was done on a sample of peripheral blood. All receptors come from a human donor in a cohort sampled during active COVID-19.

This chain connects TRBV7-2 to TRBJ2-7, with 7 nucleotides matching TRBD1. CDR3 length equals 14 residues. Germline V gene sequence: CDR1 SGHTA, CDR2 FQGNSA. The V segment lost 5 bases and the J segment 0 bases; nucleotides outside the gene matches: 4. The CDR3 DNA sequence: TGTGCCAGCAGCACCCGACAGGGCTCCTACGAGCAGTACTTC. Translation gives CASSTRQGSYEQYF.

The CDR3 bases are TGTGCCAGCAGCGTGAACTCCCTGCCCAATGAGCAGTTCTTC. Encoded protein: CASSVNSLPNEQFF. The gene calls are TRBV9 and TRBJ2-1; D is ambiguous. From germline, CDR1 is SGDLS and CDR2 YYNGEE. The CDR3 consists of 14 residues. With 2 bases removed from V and 6 bases from J, the gap between germline ends came to 12 bases.

DNA for the CDR3: TGCAGTGCTAGTACATTAGCGGGAGTCTACAATGAGCAGTTCTTC. It codes for CSASTLAGVYNEQFF. The V gene is TRBV20-1, the J gene TRBJ2-1; 9 bases map to TRBD2. This CDR3 spans 15 amino acids. Germline CDR1 reads DFQATT; CDR2 reads SNEGSKA (reference sequence). V was pared by 3 bases and J by 3 bases, with 6 bases of the junction left unmatched.

This chain joins TRBV7-9 and TRBJ2-1; D perhaps matches TRBD2 (7 bases). In germline, CDR1 is SEHNR, CDR2 FQNEAQ (reference sequence). CDR3 length: 14 residues. The germline V and J ends were trimmed by 4 bases and 9 bases, with 16 bases remaining between them. CDR3 residues: CASSYGGRDGEQFF. The CDR3 bases are TGTGCCAGCAGCTACGGGGGGCGGGACGGTGAGCAGTTCTTC.

The chain combines TRBV19 with TRBJ1-5; D remains unclear. From germline, CDR1 is LNHDA and CDR2 SQIVND (reference sequence). V lost 3 bases to trimming and J lost 0 bases, with 12 bases between them. The CDR3 sequence is 16 residues long. The CDR3, as DNA: TGTGCCAGTAGTATTTGGGGAGTTTCTAGCAATCAGCCCCAGCATTTT. It yields the protein CASSIWGVSSNQPQHF.

J is TRBJ1-6 and V is TRBV27; perhaps TRBD1 as D (5 bases). This CDR3 spans 18 amino acids. In germline, CDR1 is MNHEY, CDR2 SMNVEV (reference sequence). Trimming took off 0 bases at V and 8 bases at J, with 20 bases between the two ends. CDR3 sequence: CASSLSGGWSESDSPLHF. Here the CDR3 DNA reads TGTGCCAGCAGTTTATCGGGGGGGTGGTCGGAGAGTGATTCACCCCTCCACTTT.

The J gene is TRBJ2-7, the V gene TRBV13; the match to TRBD1 covers 10 bases. After removal of 5 bases from V and 2 bases from J, the junction contained 6 bases not matched to a gene. This CDR3 region has 15 residues. Looked up from germline, CDR1 is PRHDT and CDR2 is FYEKMQ (reference sequence). CDR3 in DNA: TGTGCCAGCAGCCCCGGGACAGGGGAAACCTACGAGCAGTACTTC. Encoded protein: CASSPGTGETYEQYF.

The genes are TRBV5-1 and TRBJ2-1, with 10 bases matching TRBD2. The germline V gene encodes CDR1 SGHRS and CDR2 YFSETQ. CDR3 length: 13 residues. Losses at the gene ends were 4 bases for V and 8 bases for J; bases not matched to a gene: 3. The CDR3 sequence is CASSPGLADEQFF. The CDR3 DNA sequence: TGCGCCAGCAGCCCCGGACTAGCGGATGAGCAGTTCTTC.

The chain combines TRBV11-2 with TRBJ2-1; tentative D call: TRBD1 (5 bases). V dropped 7 bases and J dropped 5 bases, with 18 bases sitting between them. CDR1 SGHAT and CDR2 FQNNGV come from the germline V gene. This CDR3 contains 15 residues. The CDR3 DNA sequence: TGTGCCAGCACCGACAGTGGTACGTCCGACAATGAGCAGTTCTTC. Its protein product is CASTDSGTSDNEQFF.

This chain's CDR3 is CASSPSSGQSYEQYF. The DNA for the CDR3 is TGTGCCAGCAGCCCCTCTTCAGGACAGTCCTACGAGCAGTACTTC. The rearrangement links TRBV5-4 to TRBJ2-7; D may be TRBD1 (6 bases). The V gene's germline CDR1 is SGHNT and CDR2 YYREEE (reference sequence). The CDR3 length is 15 residues. Trimming left V 4 bases short and J 1 base short, with 15 bases between.

DNA for the CDR3: TGTGCCAGCAGCTCCGTGGCAACAGGGGGCGATGGAGAGACCCAGTACTTC. Its protein product is CASSSVATGGDGETQYF. J is TRBJ2-5 and V is TRBV5-4; 9 bases are a match to TRBD1. With 3 bases clipped from V and 4 bases from J, the junction kept 13 bases outside the gene matches. The V gene's germline CDR1 is SGHNT and CDR2 YYREEE (reference sequence). This CDR3 spans 17 amino acids.

This chain links TRBV27 with TRBJ2-7; 8 bases fit TRBD1. The J segment lost 1 base and the V segment lost 4 bases, leaving 9 bases of the junction unmatched. The CDR3 contains 16 residues. The germline V gene has CDR1 MNHEY and CDR2 SMNVEV (reference sequence). The CDR3 nucleotides read TGTGCCAGCAGTTCGCAGGGGGCTAGCGTTTCCTACGAGCAGTACTTC. This sequence encodes CASSSQGASVSYEQYF.

The rearrangement links TRBV9 to TRBJ1-1, with D possibly matching TRBD1 (6 bases). The CDR3 loop spans 13 amino acids. Germline assignment: CDR1 SGDLS and CDR2 YYNGEE. Trimming took off 6 bases at V and 0 bases at J, with 9 bases between the two ends. CDR3 loop: CASKDSLNTEAFF. In nucleotides, the CDR3 is TGTGCCAGCAAGGACAGCTTGAACACTGAAGCTTTCTTT.

The chain is built from TRBV6-5 and TRBJ1-2, with D uncertain. The CDR3 is made up of 13 amino acids. CDR1 MNHEY and CDR2 SVGAGI come from the germline V gene. Trimming left V 4 bases short and J 4 bases short, with 10 bases between. CDR3 region: CASSSGLGYGYTF. CDR3 sequence (DNA): TGTGCCAGCAGTTCCGGACTCGGCTATGGCTACACCTTC.

Regarding this clone: The CDR3 end shows no conserved phenylalanine or tryptophan, and so a read error is likely. The chain links TRBV6-6 to TRBJ2-7; 10 bases line up with TRBD1. This CDR3 comprises 14 residues. V was pared by 2 bases and J by 5 bases, with 3 bases of the junction left unmatched. Germline values: CDR1 MNHNY, CDR2 SVGAGI (reference sequence). CDR3 amino acids: CASSYTGQGNEQYL. CDR3 nucleotides: TGTGCCAGCAGTTACACGGGACAGGGGAACGAGCAGTACCTC.

V and J are TRBV9 and TRBJ2-1, with 9 positions matching TRBD2. The CDR3 sequence is 16 residues long. Trimming cost V 3 bases and J 6 bases; bases outside gene matches: 10. Germline CDR1 SGDLS, CDR2 YYNGEE. The CDR3 sequence: CASSGFGTSPFNEQFF. The DNA for the CDR3 is TGTGCCAGCAGCGGCTTCGGGACTAGCCCGTTCAATGAGCAGTTCTTC.